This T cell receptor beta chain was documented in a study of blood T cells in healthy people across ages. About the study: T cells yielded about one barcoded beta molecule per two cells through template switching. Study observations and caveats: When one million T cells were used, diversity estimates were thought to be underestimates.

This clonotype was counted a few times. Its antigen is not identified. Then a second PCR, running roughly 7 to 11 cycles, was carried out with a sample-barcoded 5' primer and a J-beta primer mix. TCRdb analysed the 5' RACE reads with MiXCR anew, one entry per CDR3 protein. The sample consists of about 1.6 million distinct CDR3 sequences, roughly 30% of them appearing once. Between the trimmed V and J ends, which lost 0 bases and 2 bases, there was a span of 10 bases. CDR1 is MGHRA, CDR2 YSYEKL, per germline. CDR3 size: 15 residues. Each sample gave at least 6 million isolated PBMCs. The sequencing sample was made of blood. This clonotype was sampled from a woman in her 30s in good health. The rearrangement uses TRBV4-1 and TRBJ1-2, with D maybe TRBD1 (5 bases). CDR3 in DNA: TGCGCCAGCAGCCAAGAGGGGGGTTTCAACTATGGCTACACCTTC. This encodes CASSQEGGFNYGYTF.